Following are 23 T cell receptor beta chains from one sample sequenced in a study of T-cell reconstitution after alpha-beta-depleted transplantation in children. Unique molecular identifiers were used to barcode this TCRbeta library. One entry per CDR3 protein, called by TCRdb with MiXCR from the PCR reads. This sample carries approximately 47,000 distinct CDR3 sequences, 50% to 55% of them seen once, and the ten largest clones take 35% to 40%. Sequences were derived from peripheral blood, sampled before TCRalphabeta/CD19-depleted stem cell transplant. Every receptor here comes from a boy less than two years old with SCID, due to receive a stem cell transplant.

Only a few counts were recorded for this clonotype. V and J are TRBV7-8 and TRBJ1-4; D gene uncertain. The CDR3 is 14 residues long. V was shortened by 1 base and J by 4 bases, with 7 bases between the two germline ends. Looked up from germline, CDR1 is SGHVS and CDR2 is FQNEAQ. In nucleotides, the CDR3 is TGTGCCAGCAGCTTAGGGGGATTTAATGAAAAACTGTTTTTT. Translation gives CASSLGGFNEKLFF.

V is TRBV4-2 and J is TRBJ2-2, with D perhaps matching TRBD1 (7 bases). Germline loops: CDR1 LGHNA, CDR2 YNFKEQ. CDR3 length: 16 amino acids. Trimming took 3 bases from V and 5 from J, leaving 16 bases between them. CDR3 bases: TGTGCCAGCAGCCAGAATGGAGGGGGCGCGACCGGGGAGCTGTTTTTT. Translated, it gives CASSQNGGGATGELFF.

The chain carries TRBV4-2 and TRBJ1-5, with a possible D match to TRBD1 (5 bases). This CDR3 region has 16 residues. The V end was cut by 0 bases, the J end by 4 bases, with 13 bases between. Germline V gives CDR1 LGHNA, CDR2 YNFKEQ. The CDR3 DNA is TGTGCCAGCAGCCAAGAGGTAGGGGCGAGGAATCAGCCCCAGCATTTT. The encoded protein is CASSQEVGARNQPQHF.

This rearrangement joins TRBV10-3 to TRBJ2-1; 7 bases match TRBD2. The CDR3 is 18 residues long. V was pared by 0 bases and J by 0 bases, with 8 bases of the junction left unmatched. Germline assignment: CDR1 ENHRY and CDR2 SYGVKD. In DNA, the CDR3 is TGTGCCATCAGTGAGTCGGTTAGGCGGGGGAGCTCCTACAATGAGCAGTTCTTC. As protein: CAISESVRRGSSYNEQFF.

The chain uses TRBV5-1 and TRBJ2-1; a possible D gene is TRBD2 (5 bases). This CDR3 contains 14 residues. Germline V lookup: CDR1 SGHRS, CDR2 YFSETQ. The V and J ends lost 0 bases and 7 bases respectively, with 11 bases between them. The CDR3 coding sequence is TGCGCCAGCAGCTTGGTATTCTCGGGGAATGAGCAGTTCTTC. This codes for CASSLVFSGNEQFF.

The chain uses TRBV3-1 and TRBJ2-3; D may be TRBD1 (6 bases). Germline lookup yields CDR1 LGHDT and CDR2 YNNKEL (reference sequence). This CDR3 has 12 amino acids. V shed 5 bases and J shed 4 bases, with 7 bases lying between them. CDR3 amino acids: CASSTGPDTQYF. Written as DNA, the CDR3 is TGTGCCAGCAGCACAGGGCCAGATACGCAGTATTTT.

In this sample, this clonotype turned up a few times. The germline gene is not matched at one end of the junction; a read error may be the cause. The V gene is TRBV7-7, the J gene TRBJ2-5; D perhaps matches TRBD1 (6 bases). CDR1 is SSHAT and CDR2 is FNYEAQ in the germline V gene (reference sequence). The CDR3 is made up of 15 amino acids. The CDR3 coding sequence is TGTGCTAGCAGCTTACAGGGCAGCCCTCAAGAGACCCAGTACTTC. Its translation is CASSLQGSPQETQYF.

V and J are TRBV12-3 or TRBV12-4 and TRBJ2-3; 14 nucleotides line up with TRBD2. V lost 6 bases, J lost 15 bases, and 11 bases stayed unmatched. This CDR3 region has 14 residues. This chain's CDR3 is CASRLRRTSGGLYF. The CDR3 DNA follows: TGTGCCAGCAGGCTTCGCCGGACTAGCGGGGGGCTCTATTTT.

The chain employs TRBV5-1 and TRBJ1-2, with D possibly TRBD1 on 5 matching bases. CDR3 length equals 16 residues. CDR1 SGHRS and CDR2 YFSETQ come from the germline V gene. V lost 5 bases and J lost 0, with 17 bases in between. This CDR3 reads CASRYRDGGPNYGYTF. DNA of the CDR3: TGCGCCAGCAGATACCGGGACGGAGGTCCTAACTATGGCTACACCTTC.

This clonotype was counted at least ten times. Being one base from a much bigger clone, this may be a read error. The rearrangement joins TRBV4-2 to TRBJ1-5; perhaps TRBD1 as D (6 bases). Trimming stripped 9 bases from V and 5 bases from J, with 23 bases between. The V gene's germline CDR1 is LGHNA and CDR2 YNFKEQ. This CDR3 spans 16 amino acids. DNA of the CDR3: TGTGCCAGGGGCCCCGGGGGGGGGCGGAAGGATCAGCCCCAGCATTTT. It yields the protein CARGPGGGRKDQPQHF.

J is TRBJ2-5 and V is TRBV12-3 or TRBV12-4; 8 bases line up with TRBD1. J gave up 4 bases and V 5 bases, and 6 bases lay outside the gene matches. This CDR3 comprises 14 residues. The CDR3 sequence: CASSLRQGSETQYF. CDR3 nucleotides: TGTGCCAGCAGTCTAAGACAGGGGTCAGAGACCCAGTACTTC.

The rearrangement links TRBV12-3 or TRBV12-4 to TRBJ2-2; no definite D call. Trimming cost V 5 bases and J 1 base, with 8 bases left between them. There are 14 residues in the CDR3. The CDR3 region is CASSKPGNTGELFF. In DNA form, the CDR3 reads TGTGCCAGCAGTAAACCGGGGAACACCGGGGAGCTGTTTTTT.

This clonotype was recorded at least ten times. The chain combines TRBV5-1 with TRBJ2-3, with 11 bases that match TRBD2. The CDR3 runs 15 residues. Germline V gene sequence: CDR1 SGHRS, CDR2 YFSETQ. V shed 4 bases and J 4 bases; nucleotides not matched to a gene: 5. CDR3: CASSPGTSGPDTQYF. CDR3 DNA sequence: TGCGCCAGCAGCCCCGGGACTAGCGGACCAGATACGCAGTATTTT.

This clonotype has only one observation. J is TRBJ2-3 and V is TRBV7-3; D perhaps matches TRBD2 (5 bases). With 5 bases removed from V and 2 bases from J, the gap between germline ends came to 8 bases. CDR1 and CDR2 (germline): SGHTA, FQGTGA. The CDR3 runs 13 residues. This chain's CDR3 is CASSPDSTDTQYF. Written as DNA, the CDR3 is TGTGCCAGCAGCCCGGACTCCACAGATACGCAGTATTTT.

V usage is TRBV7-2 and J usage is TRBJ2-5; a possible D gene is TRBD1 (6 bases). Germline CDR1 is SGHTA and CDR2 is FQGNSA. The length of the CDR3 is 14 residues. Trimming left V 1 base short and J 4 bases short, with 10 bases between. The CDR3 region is CASSLDRVSETQYF. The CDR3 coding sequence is TGTGCCAGCAGCTTAGACAGGGTGTCAGAGACCCAGTACTTC.

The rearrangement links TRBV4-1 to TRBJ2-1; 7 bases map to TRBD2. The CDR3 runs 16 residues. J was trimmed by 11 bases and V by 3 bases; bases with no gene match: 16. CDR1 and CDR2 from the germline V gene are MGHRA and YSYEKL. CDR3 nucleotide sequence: TGCGCCAGCAGCCAGAGTAGCGGGCCCCTCGGGGTTAAGCAGTTCTTC. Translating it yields CASSQSSGPLGVKQFF.

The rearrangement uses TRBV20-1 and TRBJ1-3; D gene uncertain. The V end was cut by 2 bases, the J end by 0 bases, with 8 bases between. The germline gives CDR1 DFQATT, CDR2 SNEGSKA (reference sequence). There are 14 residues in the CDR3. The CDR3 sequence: CSARTRGSGNTIYF. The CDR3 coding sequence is TGCAGTGCTAGAACCCGGGGCTCTGGAAACACCATATATTTT.

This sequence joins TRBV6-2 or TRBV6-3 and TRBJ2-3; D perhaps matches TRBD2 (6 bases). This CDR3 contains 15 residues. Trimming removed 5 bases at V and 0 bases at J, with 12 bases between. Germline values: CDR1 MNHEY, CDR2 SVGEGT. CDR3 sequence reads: CASSQGGASTDTQYF. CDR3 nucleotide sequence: TGTGCCAGCAGTCAAGGCGGGGCAAGCACAGATACGCAGTATTTT.

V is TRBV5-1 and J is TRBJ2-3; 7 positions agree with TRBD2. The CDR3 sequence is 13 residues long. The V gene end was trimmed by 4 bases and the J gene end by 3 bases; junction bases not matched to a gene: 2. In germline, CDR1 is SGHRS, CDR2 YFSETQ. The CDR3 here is CASSGGGTDTQYF. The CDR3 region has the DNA TGCGCCAGCAGCGGCGGGGGAACAGATACGCAGTATTTT.

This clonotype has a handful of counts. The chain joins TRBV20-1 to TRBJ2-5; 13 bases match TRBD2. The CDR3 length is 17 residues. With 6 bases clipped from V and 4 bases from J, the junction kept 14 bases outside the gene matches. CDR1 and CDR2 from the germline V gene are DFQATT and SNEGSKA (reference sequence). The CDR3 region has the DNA TGCAGTGCGAAACTAGCGGGGGGGCCTTCTTCCCTAGAGACCCAGTACTTC. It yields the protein CSAKLAGGPSSLETQYF.

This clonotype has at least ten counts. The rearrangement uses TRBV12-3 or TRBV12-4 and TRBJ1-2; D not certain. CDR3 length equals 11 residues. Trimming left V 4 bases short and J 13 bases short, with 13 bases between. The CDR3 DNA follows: TGTGCCAGCAGTTCGGTGACACGGGCCACCTTC. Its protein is CASSSVTRATF.

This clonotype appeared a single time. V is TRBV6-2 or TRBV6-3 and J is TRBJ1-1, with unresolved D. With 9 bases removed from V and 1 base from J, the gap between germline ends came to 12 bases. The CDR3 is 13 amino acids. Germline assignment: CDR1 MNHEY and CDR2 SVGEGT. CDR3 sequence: CASYARENTEAFF. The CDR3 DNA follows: TGTGCCAGTTACGCCCGCGAGAACACTGAAGCTTTCTTT.

The CDR3 sequence: CASSGTSGSYNEQFF. The CDR3 region has the DNA TGTGCCAGCAGCGGGACTAGCGGCTCCTACAATGAGCAGTTCTTC. V and J are TRBV7-2 and TRBJ2-1, with 11 bases that match TRBD2. After removal of 5 bases from V and 0 bases from J, the junction contained 0 bases not matched to a gene. Germline CDR1 and CDR2: SGHTA and FQGNSA. The CDR3 is made up of 15 amino acids.